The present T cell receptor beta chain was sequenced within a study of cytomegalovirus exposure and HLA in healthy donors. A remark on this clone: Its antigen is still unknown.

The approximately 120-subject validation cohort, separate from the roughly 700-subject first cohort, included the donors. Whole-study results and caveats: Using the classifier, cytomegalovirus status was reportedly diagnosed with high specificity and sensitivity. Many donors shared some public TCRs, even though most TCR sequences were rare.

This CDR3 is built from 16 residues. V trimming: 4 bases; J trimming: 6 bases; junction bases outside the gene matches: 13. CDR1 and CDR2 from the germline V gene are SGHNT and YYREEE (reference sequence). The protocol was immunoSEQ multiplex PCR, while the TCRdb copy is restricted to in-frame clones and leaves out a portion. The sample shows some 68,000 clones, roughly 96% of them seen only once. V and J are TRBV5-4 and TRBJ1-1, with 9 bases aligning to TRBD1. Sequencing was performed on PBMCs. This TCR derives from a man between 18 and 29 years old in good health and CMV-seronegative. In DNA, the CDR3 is TGTGCCAGCAGCGGGGAGACAGGGGGAAGGTTCGCTGAAGCTTTCTTT. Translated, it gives CASSGETGGRFAEAFF.